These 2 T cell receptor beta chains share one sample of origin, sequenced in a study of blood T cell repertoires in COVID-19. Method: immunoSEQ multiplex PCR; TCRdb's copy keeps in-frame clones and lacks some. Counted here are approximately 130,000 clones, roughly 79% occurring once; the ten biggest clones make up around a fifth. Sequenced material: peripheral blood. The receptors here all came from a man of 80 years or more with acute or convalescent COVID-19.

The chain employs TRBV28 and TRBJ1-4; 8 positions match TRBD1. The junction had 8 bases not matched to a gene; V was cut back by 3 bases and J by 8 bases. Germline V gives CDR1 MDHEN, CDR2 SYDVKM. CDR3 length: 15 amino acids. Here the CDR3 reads CASSFLQGGKEKLFF. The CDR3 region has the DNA TGTGCCAGCAGTTTTCTACAGGGGGGGAAGGAAAAACTGTTTTTT.

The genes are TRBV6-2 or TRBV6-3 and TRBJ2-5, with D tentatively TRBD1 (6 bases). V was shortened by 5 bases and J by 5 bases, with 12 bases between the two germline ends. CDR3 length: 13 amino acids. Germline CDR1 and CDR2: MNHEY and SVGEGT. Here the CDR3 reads CASSTTGLETQYF. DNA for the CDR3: TGTGCCAGCAGTACTACAGGGTTGGAGACCCAGTACTTC.